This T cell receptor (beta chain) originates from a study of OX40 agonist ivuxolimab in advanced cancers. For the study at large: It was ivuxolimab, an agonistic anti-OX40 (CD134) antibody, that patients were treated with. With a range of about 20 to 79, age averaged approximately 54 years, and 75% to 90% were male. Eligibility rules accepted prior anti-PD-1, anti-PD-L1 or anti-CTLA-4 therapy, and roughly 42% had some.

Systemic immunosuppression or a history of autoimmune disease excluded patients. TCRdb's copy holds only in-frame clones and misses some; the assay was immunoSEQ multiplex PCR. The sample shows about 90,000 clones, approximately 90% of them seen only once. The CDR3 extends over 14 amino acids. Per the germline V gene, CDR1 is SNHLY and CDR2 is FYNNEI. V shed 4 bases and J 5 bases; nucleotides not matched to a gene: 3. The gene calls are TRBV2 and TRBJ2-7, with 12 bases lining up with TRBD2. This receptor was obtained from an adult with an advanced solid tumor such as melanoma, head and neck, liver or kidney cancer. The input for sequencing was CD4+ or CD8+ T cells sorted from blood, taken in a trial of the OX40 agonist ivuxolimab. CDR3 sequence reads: CASSVGLAGNEQYF. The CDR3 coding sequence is TGTGCCAGCAGTGTTGGACTAGCGGGAAACGAGCAGTACTTC.